Following are 9 T cell receptor beta chains from one sample sequenced in a study of cytomegalovirus exposure and HLA in healthy donors. Primers: 60 Vbeta forward and 13 Jbeta reverse. The repertoire was sequenced with immunoSEQ multiplex PCR; TCRdb's copy has only in-frame clones and lacks some. This table has 190,000 or so clones, more than 75% appearing once. Sequencing input: PBMCs. The source is a male donor in good health and CMV-seropositive.

Here the CDR3 reads CASSRSPILSDEQFF. The DNA of the CDR3 is TGTGCCAGCAGCCGAAGCCCTATCTTAAGCGATGAGCAGTTCTTC. J is TRBJ2-1 and V is TRBV7-6; D unclear. Germline CDR1 is SGHVS and CDR2 is FNYEAQ. The length of the CDR3 is 15 residues. V lost 5 bases to trimming and J lost 8 bases, with 19 bases between them.

This clone has more than one count but fewer than ten. The rearrangement links TRBV5-1 to TRBJ2-2, with 10 nucleotides matching TRBD2. Unmatched junction bases numbered 6, after V lost 3 bases and J lost 4 bases. The germline V gene has CDR1 SGHRS and CDR2 YFSETQ. There are 16 residues in the CDR3. This chain's CDR3 is CASSSSSGGSTGELFF. In DNA, the CDR3 is TGCGCCAGCAGCTCGTCTAGCGGGGGAAGCACCGGGGAGCTGTTTTTT.

The chain employs TRBV7-6 and TRBJ2-2; 9 bases are shared with TRBD2. Germline-derived CDR1 and CDR2 are SGHVS and FNYEAQ. The CDR3 totals 18 residues. V lost 2 bases, J lost 0 bases, and 7 bases stayed unmatched. The CDR3 nucleotides are TGTGCCAGCAGCTTAAACCCTAGCGGGGCCACGAACACCGGGGAGCTGTTTTTT. This gives the protein CASSLNPSGATNTGELFF.

The sample holds one count of this clone. This chain links TRBV11-3 with TRBJ2-3; TRBD2 agrees at 8 bases. J lost 5 bases, V lost 5 bases, and 9 bases had no gene match. The length of the CDR3 is 15 residues. Per the germline V gene, CDR1 is SGHNT and CDR2 is YENEEA. In DNA, the CDR3 is TGTGCCAGCAGCCCCGGCGGGGGGTTGAAAGATACGCAGTATTTT. Its protein product is CASSPGGGLKDTQYF.

The chain uses TRBV27 and TRBJ2-1; D unclear. CDR1 and CDR2 (germline): MNHEY, SMNVEV (reference sequence). There are 18 residues in the CDR3. V lost 4 bases and J lost 5, with 24 bases in between. The CDR3 region is CASSSQETGSRLHNEQFF. The CDR3 bases are TGTGCCAGCAGTTCCCAAGAGACCGGGTCTCGGTTACACAATGAGCAGTTCTTC.

This clone was observed once. Here the CDR3 reads CASSEDRDSGYTF. The CDR3 nucleotides read TGTGCCAGCAGTGAGGACAGGGATAGTGGCTACACCTTC. The chain recombines TRBV2 with TRBJ1-2; TRBD1 agrees at 8 bases. The CDR3 is made up of 13 amino acids. Germline trimming cut 3 bases from V and 7 bases from J; bases unmatched to any gene: 4. The V gene's germline CDR1 is SNHLY and CDR2 FYNNEI.

This chain connects TRBV19 to TRBJ1-1; D uncertain. With 3 bases removed from V and 1 base from J, the gap between germline ends came to 9 bases. Germline V gene sequence: CDR1 LNHDA, CDR2 SQIVND (reference sequence). This CDR3 comprises 14 residues. CDR3 residues: CASSIFAGNTEAFF. The DNA for the CDR3 is TGTGCCAGTAGTATCTTCGCGGGGAACACTGAAGCTTTCTTT. Full variable domain (remainder filled in from reference TRBV19 and TRBJ1-1): DGGITQSPKYLFRKEGQNVTLSCEQNLNHDAMYWYRQDPGQGLRLIYYSQIVNDFQKGDIAEGYSVSREKKESFPLTVTSAQKNPTAFYLCASSIFAGNTEAFFGQGTRLTVV.

The chain joins TRBV7-8 to TRBJ2-7; 14 nucleotides align to TRBD2. The J segment lost 6 bases and the V segment lost 2 bases, leaving 9 bases of the junction unmatched. This CDR3 has 17 residues. CDR1 is SGHVS, CDR2 FQNEAQ, per germline. The CDR3 is CASSLRTGTSGRSEQYF. In nucleotides, the CDR3 is TGTGCCAGCAGCTTAAGAACCGGGACTAGCGGGAGAAGCGAGCAGTACTTC.

The chain carries TRBV5-6 and TRBJ2-7; 14 positions agree with TRBD2. J gave up 2 bases and V 4 bases, and 2 bases lay outside the gene matches. CDR1 is SGHDT and CDR2 is YYEEEE in the germline V gene. The CDR3 runs to 15 residues. In DNA form, the CDR3 reads TGTGCCAGCAGCGCGGGACTAGCGGGAGCCTACGAGCAGTACTTC. It specifies CASSAGLAGAYEQYF.